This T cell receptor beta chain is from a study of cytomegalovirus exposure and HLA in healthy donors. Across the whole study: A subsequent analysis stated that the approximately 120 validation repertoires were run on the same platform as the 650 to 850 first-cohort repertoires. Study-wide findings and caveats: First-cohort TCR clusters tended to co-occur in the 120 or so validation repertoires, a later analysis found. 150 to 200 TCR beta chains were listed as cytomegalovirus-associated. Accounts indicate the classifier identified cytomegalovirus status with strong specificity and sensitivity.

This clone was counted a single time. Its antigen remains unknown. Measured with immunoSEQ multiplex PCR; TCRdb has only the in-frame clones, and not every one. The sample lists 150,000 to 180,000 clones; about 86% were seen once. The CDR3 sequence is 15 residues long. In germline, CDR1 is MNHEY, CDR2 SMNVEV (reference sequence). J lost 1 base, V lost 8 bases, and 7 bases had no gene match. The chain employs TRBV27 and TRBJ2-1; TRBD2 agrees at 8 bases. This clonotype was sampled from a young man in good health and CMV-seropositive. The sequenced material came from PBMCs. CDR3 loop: CASYPGGRSYNEQFF. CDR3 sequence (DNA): TGTGCCAGCTATCCCGGCGGGAGGTCCTACAATGAGCAGTTCTTC.